This T cell receptor beta chain was retrieved from a study of cytomegalovirus exposure and HLA in healthy donors (dated by TCRdb to 2017 to 2019). Regarding the complete study: According to a later analysis, one platform produced both the 110 or so validation repertoires and the 620 or so repertoires of the first cohort. The aim of the study was to test whether cataloging public T cell receptors could identify signatures of past pathogen exposure. In addition to the first cohort of 500 to 850 subjects, a separate validation cohort of under 150 different subjects was used. The study combined high-throughput TCR immunosequencing, statistical association of individual TCRs with disease status, and machine learning to predict cytomegalovirus infection status. The paper's findings and limits, for the study overall: Across donors, most TCR sequences were observed very rarely, whereas some public TCRs were present in many individuals. A total of 164 TCR beta chains were listed by the study as associated with cytomegalovirus. The validation cohort had no HLA typing available for a later analysis, so co-occurrence within that cohort was assessed over all 120 or so repertoires. A few of the identified cytomegalovirus-associated TCR beta chains were confirmed in vitro to be specific for cytomegalovirus antigens. The classifier was reported to diagnose cytomegalovirus status with high specificity and sensitivity in both the original cohort and the validation cohort. In a later analysis, TCRs clustered in the first cohort were found to also tend to co-occur in the roughly 120 validation repertoires, with 94% of cluster scores above 0. The authors suggested that the approach could potentially be extended to other disease states and immunological phenotypes.

Spanning cysteine to phenylalanine, the CDR3 consists of 13 amino acids. Only the CDR3 DNA stays, 39 bases, in frame from base 1. Trimming at the junction amounts to 0 bases on V and 5 bases on J, and the germline ends lie 10 bases apart. CDR1 GTSNPN and CDR2 SVGIG are derived from the germline V gene (reference sequence). Separate from the roughly 700-subject first cohort, the validation cohort of 120 subjects was the group to which the donors belonged. The library came from the immunoSEQ multiplex PCR assay. Per the authors' processing: A statistical classification framework was built to diagnose cytomegalovirus status from the catalog of TCR beta chain sequences. As stored in TCRdb, this immuneACCESS dataset retains in-frame rearrangements with V and J assigned. A fraction of the clones does not appear; measured against another copy, unresolved V genes explain less than half of the discrepancy, and the remainder lacks a known reason. V, J and clone size were drawn from that table, and D and trimming were deduced from the DNA. The sample yields about 140,000 clones; 70% to 90% were counted once. Over 1.1% of the sample comes from the top ten.

As for this clone: Its antigen target is currently unknown. Per-nucleotide qualities are absent, and no much larger clonotype sits a single base away. Other DNA sequences in this specimen translate into the identical CDR3.

This clonotype was sampled from a woman in her thirties in good health and CMV-seronegative. This chain joins TRBV30 to TRBJ2-5, and TRBD2 may be the D gene, going by 5 matching bases. The sample comprised PBMCs. The CDR3 corresponds to CAWSVGGGETQYF. The DNA reads TGTGCCTGGAGTGTCGGAGGTGGGGAGACCCAGTACTTC. Reference TRBV30 and TRBJ2-5 proteins supply the regions before and after the CDR3; the full variable domain is: SQTIHQWPATLVQPVGSPLSLECTVEGTSNPNLYWYRQAAGRGLQLLFYSVGIGQISSEVPQNLSASRPQDRQFILSSKKLLLSDSGFYLCAWSVGGGETQYFGPGTRLLVL.